The rows below give T cell receptor beta chains drawn from one sample of a study of shared clonotypes between healthy human individuals. Libraries were prepared by immunoSEQ multiplex PCR; TCRdb keeps only in-frame clonotypes and omits some of them. The sample comprises under 1,100,000 clones, approximately 72% of which are singletons, and 1.2% to 1.5% rests with the top ten. The sample taken for sequencing was memory CD4+ T cells sorted from blood. The receptor set was obtained from a man aged 18 to 30 in good health. Both conserved end residues are part of each CDR3. The D gene is left open where the match is weak. Only part of the rows carry a size: once, few, many, or a class if the clone is expanded.

TRBJ1-1 | NA | TRBV7-9 | NA | CASSFKAPGGMNTEAFF | TGTGCCAGCAGCTTTAAGGCGCCAGGCGGCATGAACACTGAAGCTTTCTTT
TRBJ1-1 | NA | TRBV6-6 | NA | CASSRTRTEAFF | TGTGCCAGCAGCCGGACCCGTACTGAAGCTTTCTTT
TRBJ2-7 | few | TRBV7-9 | TRBD2 | CASSLGASGFSTYEQYF | TGTGCCAGCAGCTTAGGGGCTAGCGGGTTTTCGACCTACGAGCAGTACTTC
TRBJ2-5 | NA | TRBV28 | TRBD1 | CASSTRTGGQETQYF | TGTGCCAGCAGTACCAGGACAGGGGGGCAAGAGACCCAGTACTTC
TRBJ1-5 | NA | TRBV2 | TRBD1 | CASSDITGGGQPQHF | TGTGCCAGCAGTGACATAACAGGGGGCGGACAGCCCCAGCATTTT
TRBJ1-5 | once | TRBV30 | NA | CAWSVGGGRSNQPQHF | TGTGCCTGGAGTGTTGGCGGGGGCAGGAGCAATCAGCCCCAGCATTTT
TRBJ2-3 | NA | TRBV6-1 | TRBD2 | CASSETPGLGQYF | TGTGCCAGCAGTGAAACGCCGGGACTAGGGCAGTATTTT
TRBJ1-1 | once | TRBV11-2 | NA | CASSLVGGNTEAFF | TGTGCCAGCAGCTTAGTAGGCGGGAACACTGAAGCTTTCTTT
TRBJ2-3 | NA | TRBV2 | TRBD2 | CASTFAGGRSTDTQYF | TGTGCCAGCACCTTCGCGGGAGGGCGCTCCACAGATACGCAGTATTTT
TRBJ2-5 | few | TRBV6-1 | TRBD2 | CASSEKTSGRGETQYF | TGTGCCAGCAGTGAAAAGACTAGCGGGAGGGGGGAGACCCAGTACTTC
TRBJ2-7 | few | TRBV18 | TRBD2 | CASSPGAGESEQYF | TGTGCCAGCTCACCAGGGGCGGGAGAAAGCGAGCAGTACTTC
TRBJ2-7 | NA | TRBV7-8 | NA | CASSQGLSYEQYF | TGTGCCAGCAGCCAAGGTCTGTCCTACGAGCAGTACTTC
TRBJ2-7 | once | TRBV5-1 | NA | CASSRSEGSYEQYF | TGCGCCAGCAGTCGAAGCGAGGGGTCCTACGAGCAGTACTTC
TRBJ2-5 | NA | TRBV7-6 | NA | CASSLSPQETQYF | TGTGCCAGCAGCTTAAGCCCCCAAGAGACCCAGTACTTC
TRBJ1-2 | once | TRBV6-6 | NA | CASSYGDYTF | TGTGCCAGCAGTTACGGGGACTACACCTTC
TRBJ2-7 | NA | TRBV5-1 | NA | CASSQSSYEQYF | TGCGCCAGCTCACAGAGCTCCTACGAGCAGTACTTC
TRBJ1-1 | few | TRBV4-1 | NA | CASRIDGVTEAFF | TGCGCCAGCCGAATCGACGGGGTCACTGAAGCTTTCTTT
TRBJ2-7 | NA | TRBV6-5 | NA | CASRGHSYEQYF | TGTGCCAGCCGAGGTCATTCATACGAGCAGTACTTC
TRBJ2-4 | NA | TRBV15 | NA | CATSRDGGGQGLAKNIQYF | TGTGCCACCAGCAGAGACGGGGGCGGGCAGGGATTAGCCAAAAACATTCAGTACTTC
TRBJ2-3 | NA | TRBV4-2 | NA | CASSPRGTDTDTQYF | TGTGCCAGCAGCCCACGGGGGACGGACACAGATACGCAGTATTTT
TRBJ1-6 | few | TRBV7-2 | NA | CASSSNVVSPLHF | TGTGCCAGCAGCTCGAATGTCGTTTCACCCCTCCACTTT
TRBJ2-2 | NA | TRBV10-3 | TRBD1 | CAITGQDTGELFF | TGTGCCATCACCGGACAGGACACCGGGGAGCTGTTTTTT
TRBJ2-7 | few | TRBV6-6 | NA | CASSYRQSYEQYF | TGTGCCAGCAGTTACCGACAGTCCTACGAGCAGTACTTC